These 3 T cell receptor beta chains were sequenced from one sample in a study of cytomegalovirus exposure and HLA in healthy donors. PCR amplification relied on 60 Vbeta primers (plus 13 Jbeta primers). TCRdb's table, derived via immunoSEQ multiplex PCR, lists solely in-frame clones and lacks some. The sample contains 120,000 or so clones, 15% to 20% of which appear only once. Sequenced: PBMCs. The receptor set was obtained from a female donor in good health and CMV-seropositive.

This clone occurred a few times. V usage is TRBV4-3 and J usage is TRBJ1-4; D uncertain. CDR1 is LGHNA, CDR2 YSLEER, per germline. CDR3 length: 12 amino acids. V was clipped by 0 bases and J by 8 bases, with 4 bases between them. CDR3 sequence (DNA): TGCGCCAGCAGCCAAGATGGCGAAAAACTGTTTTTT. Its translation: CASSQDGEKLFF.

This chain's CDR3 is CASSTNQADTQYF. As DNA, the CDR3 is TGTGCCAGCAGCACGAATCAGGCAGATACGCAGTATTTT. The J gene is TRBJ2-3, the V gene TRBV7-2; D is unclear. Germline V gene lookup returns CDR1 SGHTA and CDR2 FQGNSA. The CDR3 spans 13 residues. V lost 5 bases and J 4 bases, leaving 10 bases between the germline ends.

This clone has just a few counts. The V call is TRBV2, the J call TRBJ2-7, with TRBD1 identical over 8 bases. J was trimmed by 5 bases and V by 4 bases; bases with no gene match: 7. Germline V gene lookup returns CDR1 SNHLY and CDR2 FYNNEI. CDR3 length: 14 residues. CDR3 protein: CASSVVTGDDEQYF. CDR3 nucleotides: TGTGCCAGCAGTGTAGTGACAGGGGACGACGAGCAGTACTTC. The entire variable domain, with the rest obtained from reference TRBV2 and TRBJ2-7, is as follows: EPEVTQTPSHQVTQMGQEVILRCVPISNHLYFYWYRQILGQKVEFLVSFYNNEISEKSEIFDDQFSVERPDGSNFTLKIRSTKLEDSAMYFCASSVVTGDDEQYFGPGTRLTVT.